One and the same sample provided the 26 T cell receptor beta chains below, sequenced in a study of T-cell memory formation after mild COVID-19. MiXCR, applied by TCRdb to the 5' RACE reads, yields one record per CDR3 protein. This repertoire shows some 180,000 distinct CDR3 sequences, 10% to 15% found once; its top ten account for approximately 3.3%. The sequenced sample consisted of PBMCs or a T cell subset sorted from them (not recorded which). Receptor source: a man aged 18-30 years who had mild COVID-19 (a few samples of this study predate the infection). Cell type and time point are not known.

This chain joins TRBV7-2 and TRBJ1-5; 11 bases align to TRBD1. CDR3 length equals 18 residues. Germline CDR1 SGHTA, CDR2 FQGNSA. V shed 3 bases, J shed 6 bases, and the junction held 13 bases outside the gene matches. CDR3 nucleotide sequence: TGTGCCAGCAGCTTCGTCGGGACAGGGGGTTTGGGCGGTCAGCCCCAGCATTTT. Its protein is CASSFVGTGGLGGQPQHF.

This clonotype appeared a few times. This chain joins TRBV6-5 and TRBJ1-6, with D hard to call. Trimming removed 4 bases at V and 10 bases at J, with 20 bases between. This CDR3 region has 16 residues. The germline V gene has CDR1 MNHEY and CDR2 SVGAGI. DNA for the CDR3: TGTGCCAGCAGTTCCCTTCTCCGCCTCGGCGGGTCACCCCTCCACTTT. This codes for CASSSLLRLGGSPLHF.

This clonotype was counted only a few times. The chain carries TRBV20-1 and TRBJ2-7; D gene unclear. The germline V gene has CDR1 DFQATT and CDR2 SNEGSKA (reference sequence). The CDR3 consists of 11 residues. Between the trimmed V and J ends, which lost 6 bases and 4 bases, there was a span of 10 bases. CDR3 sequence: CSAGLGYEQYF. As DNA, the CDR3 is TGCAGTGCCGGGTTAGGTTACGAGCAGTACTTC.

The rearrangement joins TRBV6-7 to TRBJ2-2; 11 bases fit TRBD2. TRBV6-7 is assigned to the ORF class and has an uncertain function. The CDR3 runs to 17 residues. V was pared by 6 bases and J by 6 bases, with 12 bases of the junction left unmatched. For the CDR3, the DNA is TGTGCCAGCAGACCTATAGCGGGGGGGCCCCTGGCCGGGGAGCTGTTTTTT. This encodes CASRPIAGGPLAGELFF.

In its sample, this clonotype was seen many times. The rearrangement uses TRBV5-1 and TRBJ2-2, with 7 bases aligning to TRBD2. Germline V CDR1 and CDR2: SGHRS, YFSETQ. Trimming cost V 4 bases and J 5 bases; bases outside gene matches: 14. The CDR3 extends over 17 amino acids. In DNA, the CDR3 is TGCGCCAGCAGCCGCTCTCTAAGCGGGGCAGGGACCGGGGAGCTGTTTTTT. As protein: CASSRSLSGAGTGELFF.

This clonotype was picked up a small number of times. This chain uses TRBV4-2 with TRBJ1-2; weak D call: TRBD1 (5 bases). This CDR3 has 15 residues. Germline V lookup: CDR1 LGHNA, CDR2 YNFKEQ. V lost 0 bases and J lost 3, with 11 bases in between. CDR3 coding DNA: TGTGCCAGCAGCCAAGAGCAGGGTCTGCACTATGGCTACACCTTC. This codes for CASSQEQGLHYGYTF.

This clonotype was recorded at least ten times. The rearrangement uses TRBV6-6 and TRBJ2-5; D ambiguous. The germline gives CDR1 MNHNY, CDR2 SVGAGI (reference sequence). V lost 5 bases and J lost 5, with 6 bases in between. This CDR3 region has 11 residues. CDR3: CASSHGETQYF. In nucleotides, the CDR3 is TGTGCCAGCAGTCACGGGGAGACCCAGTACTTC.

The J gene is TRBJ1-5, the V gene TRBV5-1; 8 bases line up with TRBD1. The CDR3 consists of 15 residues. The V gene's germline CDR1 is SGHRS and CDR2 YFSETQ. The V and J ends lost 4 bases and 4 bases, in that order; junction bases with no gene match: 7. CDR3 region: CASSASGGRNQPQHF. CDR3 nucleotides: TGCGCCAGCAGCGCGTCAGGGGGCCGGAATCAGCCCCAGCATTTT.

This rearrangement joins TRBV7-2 to TRBJ2-3; 13 bases line up with TRBD2. This CDR3 comprises 16 residues. CDR1 SGHTA and CDR2 FQGNSA come from the germline V gene. V lost 5 bases, J lost 5 bases, and 7 bases stayed unmatched. The DNA for the CDR3 is TGTGCCAGCAGCCCGTGGACTAGCGGGGGCAGAGATACGCAGTATTTT. Its translation is CASSPWTSGGRDTQYF.

This chain joins TRBV6-5 and TRBJ1-1, with D hard to call. The V and J ends lost 8 bases and 6 bases respectively, with 13 bases between them. The CDR3 is 12 amino acids. Looked up from germline, CDR1 is MNHEY and CDR2 is SVGAGI. CDR3 nucleotides: TGTGCCAGCCGTTCAGCGGTGTCTGAAGCTTTCTTT. This sequence encodes CASRSAVSEAFF.

V usage is TRBV2 and J usage is TRBJ2-5, with unresolved D. From germline, CDR1 is SNHLY and CDR2 FYNNEI. The V end was cut by 4 bases, the J end by 5 bases, with 11 bases between. There are 13 residues in the CDR3. CDR3 protein: CASSGGMGETQYF. The CDR3, as DNA: TGTGCCAGCAGTGGTGGGATGGGGGAGACCCAGTACTTC.

This clonotype has at least ten counts. The chain employs TRBV12-3 or TRBV12-4 and TRBJ2-7; the match to TRBD2 covers 7 bases. The CDR3 is made up of 14 amino acids. The V and J ends lost 3 bases and 5 bases, in that order; junction bases with no gene match: 7. CDR3 protein: CASSFGGLTDEQYV. In DNA form, the CDR3 reads TGTGCCAGCAGTTTCGGGGGGTTGACTGACGAGCAGTACGTC.

This clonotype turned up a few times. The chain couples TRBV6-2 or TRBV6-3 to TRBJ2-2; D is ambiguous. This CDR3 contains 14 residues. Trimming took 6 bases from V and 5 from J, leaving 13 bases between them. In germline, CDR1 is MNHEY, CDR2 SVGEGT. CDR3 sequence: CASRWFWLTGELFF. Written as DNA, the CDR3 is TGTGCCAGCAGATGGTTTTGGTTGACCGGGGAGCTGTTTTTT.

This clonotype was seen many times. The rearrangement joins TRBV30 to TRBJ1-1; D remains ambiguous. The germline V gene has CDR1 GTSNPN and CDR2 SVGIG (reference sequence). Trimming took off 2 bases at V and 7 bases at J, with 8 bases between the two ends. CDR3 length equals 11 residues. The CDR3 sequence: CAWSLQVEAFF. The CDR3 region has the DNA TGTGCCTGGAGTCTGCAGGTTGAAGCTTTCTTT. The entire variable domain, with the rest obtained from reference TRBV30 and TRBJ1-1, is as follows: SQTIHQWPATLVQPVGSPLSLECTVEGTSNPNLYWYRQAAGRGLQLLFYSVGIGQISSEVPQNLSASRPQDRQFILSSKKLLLSDSGFYLCAWSLQVEAFFGQGTRLTVV.

This clonotype was counted ten times or more. V and J are TRBV7-2 and TRBJ1-5, with D maybe TRBD1 (6 bases). This CDR3 is 13 amino acids long. V was trimmed by 2 bases and J by 7 bases, leaving 9 bases between them. Germline V gene lookup returns CDR1 SGHTA and CDR2 FQGNSA. The CDR3 protein is CASSLNRDQPQHF. For the CDR3, the DNA is TGTGCCAGCAGCTTAAACAGGGACCAGCCCCAGCATTTT.

This chain uses TRBV4-1 with TRBJ1-4, with D possibly being TRBD1 (5 bases). Trimming removed 4 bases from V and 3 bases from J, with 15 bases in between. The CDR3 runs 16 residues. Per the germline V gene, CDR1 is MGHRA and CDR2 is YSYEKL. CDR3 nucleotide sequence: TGCGCCAGCAGCCGTACCCGGGTGGGGCCTAATGAAAAACTGTTTTTT. This translates into CASSRTRVGPNEKLFF.

This chain connects TRBV9 to TRBJ2-5; D may match TRBD1 or TRBD2 (6 bases each). The CDR3 length is 15 residues. Deletions cut 0 bases from V and 4 bases from J, with 13 bases between. Germline CDR1 SGDLS, CDR2 YYNGEE. CDR3 coding DNA: TGTGCCAGCAGCGTAGTAGGGGGAGGCGGAGAGACCCAGTACTTC. It translates to CASSVVGGGGETQYF. The variable domain in full, completed from reference TRBV9 and TRBJ2-5, reads DSGVTQTPKHLITATGQRVTLRCSPRSGDLSVYWYQQSLDQGLQFLIQYYNGEERAKGNILERFSAQQFPDLHSELNLSSLELGDSALYFCASSVVGGGGETQYFGPGTRLLVL.

This clonotype was seen a few times. The chain recombines TRBV7-9 with TRBJ2-5, with D unclear. There are 14 residues in the CDR3. CDR1 is SEHNR, CDR2 FQNEAQ, per germline (reference sequence). Trimming stripped 2 bases from V and 4 bases from J, with 11 bases between. The CDR3 here is CASSLRAVGETQYF. The CDR3 nucleotides read TGTGCCAGCAGCTTAAGGGCCGTGGGAGAGACCCAGTACTTC.

CDR3 amino acids: CASTFAGGDEQFF. CDR3 DNA sequence: TGCGCCAGCACCTTTGCGGGGGGCGATGAGCAGTTCTTC. The rearrangement links TRBV5-1 to TRBJ2-1; 8 positions match TRBD2. J lost 8 bases, V lost 6 bases, and 7 bases had no gene match. Germline V lookup: CDR1 SGHRS, CDR2 YFSETQ. This CDR3 has 13 residues.

In its sample, this clonotype was seen a few times. The V and J genes are TRBV21-1 and TRBJ2-2; the D call in the table, TRBD1, was not verified against the DNA. TRBV21-1 is designated a pseudogene. CDR3 length: 15 residues. CDR3 in amino acids: CASTPGEPNTGELFF. CDR3 bases: TGTGCCAGCACACCCGGGGAGCCTAACACCGGGGAGCTGTTTTTT.

In its sample, this clonotype was seen a few times. J is TRBJ1-2 and V is TRBV28; D might be TRBD1 (5 bases). CDR1 and CDR2 (germline): MDHEN, SYDVKM. The CDR3 is made up of 12 amino acids. Trimming took off 6 bases at V and 8 bases at J, with 13 bases between the two ends. The CDR3 here is CASSWDRQGYTF. In DNA form, the CDR3 reads TGTGCCAGCAGCTGGGACCGCCAGGGCTACACCTTC.

The rearrangement links TRBV19 to TRBJ1-2, with unresolved D. The CDR3 runs 12 residues. Germline-derived CDR1 and CDR2 are LNHDA and SQIVND (reference sequence). CDR3 sequence: CAVTAKNYGYTF. The CDR3 bases are TGTGCTGTGACTGCAAAAAACTATGGCTACACCTTC.

The chain uses TRBV14 and TRBJ2-2; 9 bases map to TRBD1. The length of the CDR3 is 18 residues. Germline CDR1 SGHDN, CDR2 FVKESK. V trimming: 4 bases; J trimming: 1 base; junction bases outside the gene matches: 10. CDR3 coding DNA: TGTGCCAGCAGCCTCCGAAGGGGACAGGGAGAGAACACCGGGGAGCTGTTTTTT. It yields the protein CASSLRRGQGENTGELFF.

This clonotype has at least ten counts. The gene calls are TRBV7-2 and TRBJ2-1; D call uncertain. Trimming stripped 6 bases from V and 0 bases from J, with 12 bases between. The length of the CDR3 is 15 residues. CDR1 SGHTA and CDR2 FQGNSA come from the germline V gene. DNA of the CDR3: TGTGCCAGCAGTTCCCGGCCAAGCTCCTACAATGAGCAGTTCTTC. It translates to CASSSRPSSYNEQFF.

This clonotype was seen a handful of times. The chain employs TRBV12-3 or TRBV12-4 and TRBJ1-5; weak D call: TRBD1 (6 bases). Trimming took off 1 base at V and 0 bases at J, with 7 bases between the two ends. The CDR3 consists of 15 residues. This CDR3 is CASSLGDTSNQPQHF. CDR3 in DNA: TGTGCCAGCAGTTTAGGGGACACTAGCAATCAGCCCCAGCATTTT.

This clonotype was seen more than once but under ten times. The J gene is TRBJ1-1, the V gene TRBV15; D possibly corresponds to TRBD1 (6 bases). The CDR3 totals 15 residues. The germline V and J ends were trimmed by 4 bases and 3 bases, with 15 bases remaining between them. The germline CDR1 and CDR2 sequences are LNHNV and YYDKDF (reference sequence). CDR3 bases: TGTGCCACCAGCAAAGAAACAGGGACGTACACTGAAGCTTTCTTT. Protein product: CATSKETGTYTEAFF. Complete variable domain (other parts from reference TRBV15 and TRBJ1-1): DAMVIQNPRYQVTQFGKPVTLSCSQTLNHNVMYWYQQKSSQAPKLLFHYYDKDFNNEADTPDNFQSRRPNTSFCFLDIRSPGLGDTAMYLCATSKETGTYTEAFFGQGTRLTVV.